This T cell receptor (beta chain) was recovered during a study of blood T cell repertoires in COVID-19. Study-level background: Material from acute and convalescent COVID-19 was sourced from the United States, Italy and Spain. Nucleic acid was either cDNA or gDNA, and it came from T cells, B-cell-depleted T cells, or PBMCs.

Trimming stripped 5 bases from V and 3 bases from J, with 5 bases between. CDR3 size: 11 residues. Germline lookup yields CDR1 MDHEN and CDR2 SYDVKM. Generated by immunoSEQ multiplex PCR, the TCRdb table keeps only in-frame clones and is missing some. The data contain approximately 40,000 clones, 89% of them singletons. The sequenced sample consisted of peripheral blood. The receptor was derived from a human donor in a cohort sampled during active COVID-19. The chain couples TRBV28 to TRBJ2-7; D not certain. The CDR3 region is CASSLNYEQYF. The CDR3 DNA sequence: TGTGCCAGCAGTCTAAACTACGAGCAGTACTTC.